The clone carrying this TCR beta chain was counted only a few times. Its antigen is as yet unknown. These data are taken from a study of beta chain features in type 1 diabetes. Study results and caveats: Moderate yet significant TCRB CDR3 shortening was seen in Type 1 diabetes patients in all four CD4+ subsets. Naive, central memory and Treg TCRB repertoires seemed to resemble each other more closely in patients than they did in healthy donors.

Reverse transcribing all isolated RNA meant expressed TCRB transcripts were sequenced. Repertoires were generated with immunoSEQ multiplex PCR, while TCRdb's copy carries only in-frame clones and drops some. Of around 600,000 clones listed, 9.5% to 15% are singletons. Sorting based on CD45RO/CCR7/CD25/CD127/CD95/CD27 separated CD4+ naive, central memory, regulatory and stem cell-like memory cells. All sorted populations exceeded 95% purity. This clonotype was obtained from a man aged 25-45 years with type 1 diabetes. The material sequenced was naive CD4+ T cells from blood.

The CDR3 bases are TGTGCCAGCAGCCCTAGCGGGGGGGAATACAATGAGCAGTTCTTC. Translating it yields CASSPSGGEYNEQFF. This chain connects TRBV7-9 to TRBJ2-1; 12 bases are a match to TRBD2. The germline V gene has CDR1 SEHNR and CDR2 FQNEAQ (reference sequence). V shed 5 bases, J shed 4 bases, and the junction held 3 bases outside the gene matches. The CDR3 consists of 15 residues.